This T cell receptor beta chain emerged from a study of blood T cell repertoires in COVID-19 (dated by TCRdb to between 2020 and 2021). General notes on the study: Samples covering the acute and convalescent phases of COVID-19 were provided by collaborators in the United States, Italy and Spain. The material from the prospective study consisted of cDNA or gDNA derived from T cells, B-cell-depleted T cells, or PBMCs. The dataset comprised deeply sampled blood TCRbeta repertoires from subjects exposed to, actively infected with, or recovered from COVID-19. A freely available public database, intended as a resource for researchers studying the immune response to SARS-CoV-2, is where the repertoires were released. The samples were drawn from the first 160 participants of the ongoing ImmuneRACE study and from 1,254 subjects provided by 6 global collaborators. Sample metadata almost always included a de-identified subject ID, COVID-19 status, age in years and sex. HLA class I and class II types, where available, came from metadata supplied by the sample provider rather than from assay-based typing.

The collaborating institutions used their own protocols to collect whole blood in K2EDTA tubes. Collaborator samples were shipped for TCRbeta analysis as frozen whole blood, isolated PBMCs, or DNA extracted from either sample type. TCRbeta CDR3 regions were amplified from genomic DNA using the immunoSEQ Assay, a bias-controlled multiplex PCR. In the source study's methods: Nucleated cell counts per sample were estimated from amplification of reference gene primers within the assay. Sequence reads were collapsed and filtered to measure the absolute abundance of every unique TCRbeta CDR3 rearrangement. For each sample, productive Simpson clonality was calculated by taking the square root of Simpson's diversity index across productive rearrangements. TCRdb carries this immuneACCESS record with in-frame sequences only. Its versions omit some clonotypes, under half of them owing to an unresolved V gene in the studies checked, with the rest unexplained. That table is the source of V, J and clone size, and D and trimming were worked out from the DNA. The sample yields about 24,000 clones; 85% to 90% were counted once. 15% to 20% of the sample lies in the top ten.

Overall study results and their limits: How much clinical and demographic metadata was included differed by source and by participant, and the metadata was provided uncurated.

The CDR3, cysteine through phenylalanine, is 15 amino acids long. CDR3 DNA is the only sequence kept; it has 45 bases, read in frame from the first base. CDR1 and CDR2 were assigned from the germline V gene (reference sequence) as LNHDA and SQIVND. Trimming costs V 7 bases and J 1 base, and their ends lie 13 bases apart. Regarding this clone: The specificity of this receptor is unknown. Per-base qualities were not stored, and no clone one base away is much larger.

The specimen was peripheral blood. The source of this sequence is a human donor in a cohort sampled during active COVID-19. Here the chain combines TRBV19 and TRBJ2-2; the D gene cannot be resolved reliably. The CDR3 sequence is CASTTSGLNTGELFF. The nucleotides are TGTGCCAGTACGACGTCTGGGCTGAACACCGGGGAGCTGTTTTTT.